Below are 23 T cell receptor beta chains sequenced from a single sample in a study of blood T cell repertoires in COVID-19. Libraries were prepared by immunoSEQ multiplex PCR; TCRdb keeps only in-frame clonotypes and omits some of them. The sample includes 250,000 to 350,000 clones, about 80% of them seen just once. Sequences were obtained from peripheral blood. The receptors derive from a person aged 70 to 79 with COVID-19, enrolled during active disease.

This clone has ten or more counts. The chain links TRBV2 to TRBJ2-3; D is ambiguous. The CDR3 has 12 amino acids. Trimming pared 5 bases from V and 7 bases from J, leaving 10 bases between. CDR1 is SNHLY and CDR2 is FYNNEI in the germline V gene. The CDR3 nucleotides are TGTGCCAGCAGTCCTCTTTATTATACGCAGTATTTT. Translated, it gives CASSPLYYTQYF.

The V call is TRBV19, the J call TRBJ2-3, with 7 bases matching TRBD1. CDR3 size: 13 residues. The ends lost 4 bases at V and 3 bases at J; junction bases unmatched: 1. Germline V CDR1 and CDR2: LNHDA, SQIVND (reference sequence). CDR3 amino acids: CASSKDRTDTQYF. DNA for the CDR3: TGTGCCAGTAGTAAGGACAGGACAGATACGCAGTATTTT.

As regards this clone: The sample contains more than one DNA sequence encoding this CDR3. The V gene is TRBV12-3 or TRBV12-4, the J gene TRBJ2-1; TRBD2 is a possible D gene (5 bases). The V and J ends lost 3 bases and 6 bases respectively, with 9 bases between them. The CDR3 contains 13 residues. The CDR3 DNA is TGTGCCAGCAGTTTGGTCCGGGGCAATGAGCAGTTCTTC. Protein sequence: CASSLVRGNEQFF.

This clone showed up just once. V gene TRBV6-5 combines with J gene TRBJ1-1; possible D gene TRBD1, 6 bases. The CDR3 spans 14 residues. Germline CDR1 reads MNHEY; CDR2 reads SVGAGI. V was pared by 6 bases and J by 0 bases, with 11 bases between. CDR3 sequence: CASRLGQMNTEAFF. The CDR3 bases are TGTGCCAGCAGGCTTGGACAGATGAACACTGAAGCTTTCTTT.

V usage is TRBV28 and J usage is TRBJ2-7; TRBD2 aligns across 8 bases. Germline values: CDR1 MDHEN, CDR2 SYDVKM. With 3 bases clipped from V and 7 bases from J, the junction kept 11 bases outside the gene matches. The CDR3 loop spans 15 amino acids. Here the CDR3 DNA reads TGTGCCAGCAGTTTGGCTAGCGGGCAACTTTATGAGCAGTACTTC. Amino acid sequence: CASSLASGQLYEQYF. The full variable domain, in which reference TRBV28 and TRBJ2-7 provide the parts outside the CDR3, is DVKVTQSSRYLVKRTGEKVFLECVQDMDHENMFWYRQDPGLGLRLIYFSYDVKMKEKGDIPEGYSVSREKKERFSLILESASTNQTSMYLCASSLASGQLYEQYFGPGTRLTVT.

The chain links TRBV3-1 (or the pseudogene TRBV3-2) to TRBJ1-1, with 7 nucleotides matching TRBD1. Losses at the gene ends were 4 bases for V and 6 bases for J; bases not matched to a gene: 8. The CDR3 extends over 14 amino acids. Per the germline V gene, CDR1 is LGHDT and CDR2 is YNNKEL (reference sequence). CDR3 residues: CASSPRQGGAEAFF. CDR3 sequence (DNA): TGTGCCAGCAGCCCAAGACAGGGTGGAGCTGAAGCTTTCTTT.

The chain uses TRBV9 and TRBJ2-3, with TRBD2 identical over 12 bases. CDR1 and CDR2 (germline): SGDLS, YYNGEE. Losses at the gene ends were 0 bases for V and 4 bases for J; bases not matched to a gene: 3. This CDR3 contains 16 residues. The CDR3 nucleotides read TGTGCCAGCAGCGTAGGGACTAGCGGGAACTCAGATACGCAGTATTTT. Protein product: CASSVGTSGNSDTQYF.

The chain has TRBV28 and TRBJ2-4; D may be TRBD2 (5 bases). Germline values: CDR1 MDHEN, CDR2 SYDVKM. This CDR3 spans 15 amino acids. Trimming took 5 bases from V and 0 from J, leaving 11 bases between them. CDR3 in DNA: TGTGCCAGCAGTGGGCAGGACTTAGCCAAAAACATTCAGTACTTC. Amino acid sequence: CASSGQDLAKNIQYF. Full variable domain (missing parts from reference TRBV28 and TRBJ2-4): DVKVTQSSRYLVKRTGEKVFLECVQDMDHENMFWYRQDPGLGLRLIYFSYDVKMKEKGDIPEGYSVSREKKERFSLILESASTNQTSMYLCASSGQDLAKNIQYFGAGTRLSVL.

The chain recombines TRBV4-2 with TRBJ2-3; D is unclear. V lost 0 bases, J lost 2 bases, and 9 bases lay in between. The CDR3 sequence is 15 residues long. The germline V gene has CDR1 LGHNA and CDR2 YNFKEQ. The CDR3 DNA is TGTGCCAGCAGCCAAGATCTGCAGGACACAGATACGCAGTATTTT. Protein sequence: CASSQDLQDTDTQYF.

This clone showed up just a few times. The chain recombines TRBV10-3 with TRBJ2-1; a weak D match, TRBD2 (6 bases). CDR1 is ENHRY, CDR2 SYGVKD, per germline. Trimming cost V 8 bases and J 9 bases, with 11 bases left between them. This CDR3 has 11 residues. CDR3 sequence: CAIQQGGEQFF. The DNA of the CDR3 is TGTGCCATCCAGCAGGGAGGTGAGCAGTTCTTC.

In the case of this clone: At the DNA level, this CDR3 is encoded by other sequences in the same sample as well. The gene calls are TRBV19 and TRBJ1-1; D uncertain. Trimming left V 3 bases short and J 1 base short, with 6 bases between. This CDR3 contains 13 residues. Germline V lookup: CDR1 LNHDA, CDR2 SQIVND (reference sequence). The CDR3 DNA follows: TGTGCCAGTAGTATCGGTCCGAACACTGAAGCTTTCTTT. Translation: CASSIGPNTEAFF.

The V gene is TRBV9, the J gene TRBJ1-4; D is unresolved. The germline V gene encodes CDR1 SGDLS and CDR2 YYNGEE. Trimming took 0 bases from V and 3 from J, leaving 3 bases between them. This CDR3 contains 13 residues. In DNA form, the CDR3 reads TGTGCCAGCAGCGTAGGGCCTAATGAAAAACTGTTTTTT. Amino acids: CASSVGPNEKLFF.

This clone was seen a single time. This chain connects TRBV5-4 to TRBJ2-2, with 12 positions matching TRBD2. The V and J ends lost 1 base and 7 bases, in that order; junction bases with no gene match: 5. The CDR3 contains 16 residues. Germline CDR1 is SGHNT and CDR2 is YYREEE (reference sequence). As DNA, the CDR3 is TGTGCCAGCAGCTTGTCTAGCGGGGGGGCGAACGGGGAGCTGTTTTTT. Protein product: CASSLSSGGANGELFF.

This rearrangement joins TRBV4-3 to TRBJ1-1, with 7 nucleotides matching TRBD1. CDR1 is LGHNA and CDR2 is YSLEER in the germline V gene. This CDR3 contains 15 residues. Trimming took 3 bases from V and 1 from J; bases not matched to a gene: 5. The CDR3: CASSQDYRGNTEAFF. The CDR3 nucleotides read TGCGCCAGCAGCCAGGACTACAGGGGGAACACTGAAGCTTTCTTT.

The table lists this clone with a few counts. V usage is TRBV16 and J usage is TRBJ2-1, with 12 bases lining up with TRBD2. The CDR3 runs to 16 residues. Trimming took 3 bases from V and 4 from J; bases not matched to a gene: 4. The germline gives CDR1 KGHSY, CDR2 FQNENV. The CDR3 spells CASSHSTSGGYNEQFF. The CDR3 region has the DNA TGTGCCAGCAGCCACTCGACTAGCGGGGGTTACAATGAGCAGTTCTTC.

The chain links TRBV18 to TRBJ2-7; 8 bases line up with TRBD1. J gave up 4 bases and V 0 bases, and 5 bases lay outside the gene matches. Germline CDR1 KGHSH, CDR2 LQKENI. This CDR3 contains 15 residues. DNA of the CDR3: TGTGCCAGCTCACCACCGGCACAGGGGGAGTACGAGCAGTACTTC. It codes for CASSPPAQGEYEQYF.

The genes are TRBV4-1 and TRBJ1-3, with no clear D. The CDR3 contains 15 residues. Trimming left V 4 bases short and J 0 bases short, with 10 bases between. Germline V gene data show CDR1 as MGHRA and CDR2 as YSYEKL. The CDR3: CASSPVGGSGNTIYF. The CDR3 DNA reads TGCGCCAGCAGCCCCGTGGGAGGCTCTGGAAACACCATATATTTT.

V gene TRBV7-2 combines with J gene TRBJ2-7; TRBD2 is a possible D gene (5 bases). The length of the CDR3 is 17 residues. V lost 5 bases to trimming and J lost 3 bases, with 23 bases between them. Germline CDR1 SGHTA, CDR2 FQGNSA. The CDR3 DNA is TGTGCCAGCAGCCTAACGCCCAGTCCAGCGGTCATCTACGAGCAGTACTTC. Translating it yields CASSLTPSPAVIYEQYF.

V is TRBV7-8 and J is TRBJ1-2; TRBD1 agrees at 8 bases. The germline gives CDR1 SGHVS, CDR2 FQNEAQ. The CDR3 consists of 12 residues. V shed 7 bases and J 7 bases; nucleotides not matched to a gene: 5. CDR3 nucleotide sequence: TGTGCCAGCACCCAGGGGGCTGGTGGCTACACCTTC. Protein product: CASTQGAGGYTF. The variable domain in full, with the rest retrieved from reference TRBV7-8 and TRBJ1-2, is GAGVSQSPRYKVAKRGQDVALRCDPISGHVSLFWYQQALGQGPEFLTYFQNEAQLDKSGLPSDRFFAERPEGSVSTLKIQRTQQEDSAVYLCASTQGAGGYTFGSGTRLTVV.

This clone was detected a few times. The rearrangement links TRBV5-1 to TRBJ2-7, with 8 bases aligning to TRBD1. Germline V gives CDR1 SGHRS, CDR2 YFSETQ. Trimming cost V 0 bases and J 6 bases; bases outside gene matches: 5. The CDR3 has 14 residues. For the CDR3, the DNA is TGCGCCAGCAGCTTGGCAGGGGGCGCGTCCGAGCAGTACTTC. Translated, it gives CASSLAGGASEQYF.

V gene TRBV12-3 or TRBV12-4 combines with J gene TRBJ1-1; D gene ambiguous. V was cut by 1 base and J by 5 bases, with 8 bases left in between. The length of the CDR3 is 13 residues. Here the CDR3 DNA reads TGTGCCAGCAGTTTAGTGGCCGGGACTGAAGCTTTCTTT. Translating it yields CASSLVAGTEAFF.

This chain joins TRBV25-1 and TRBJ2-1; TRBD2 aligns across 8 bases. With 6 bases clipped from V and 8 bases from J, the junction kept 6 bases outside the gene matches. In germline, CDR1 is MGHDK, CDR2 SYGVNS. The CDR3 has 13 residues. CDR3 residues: CASSRTSRYEQFF. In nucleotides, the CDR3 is TGTGCCAGCAGCCGGACTAGCAGGTATGAGCAGTTCTTC.

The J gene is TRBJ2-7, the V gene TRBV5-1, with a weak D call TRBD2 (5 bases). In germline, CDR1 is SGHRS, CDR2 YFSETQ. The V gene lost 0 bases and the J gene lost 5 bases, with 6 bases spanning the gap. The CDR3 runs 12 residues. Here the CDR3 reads CASSLDGDEQYF. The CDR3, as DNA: TGCGCCAGCAGCTTGGACGGGGACGAGCAGTACTTC.